The clone carrying this T cell receptor (beta chain) was recorded once. The germline V gene has CDR1 SGHVS and CDR2 FQNEAQ. The trim removed 5 bases at V and 0 bases at J, leaving 4 bases unmatched. The CDR3 has 15 residues. This sample was included in a study of PD-L1 blockade in urothelial cancer. Across the study: Earlier, patients had received 0 to 3 chemotherapy regimens.

Time point of the sample: peripheral blood 6 weeks after treatment start. Individual patients had between 1 and 8 samples, taken pretreatment and on-treatment. Every PCR got spiked synthetic TCR analog templates. The method was immunoSEQ multiplex PCR; TCRdb's version includes in-frame clones alone and lacks a portion of them. The sample holds around 50,000 clones, approximately 85% seen once. Sample: PBMCs, taken around atezolizumab (anti-PD-L1) treatment. This chain connects TRBV7-8 to TRBJ2-3; 8 bases fit TRBD2. The source of this sequence is a man over 45 with urothelial cancer. CDR3 nucleotides: TGTGCCAGCAGCATACTAGCGGCTAGCACAGATACGCAGTATTTT. Translation: CASSILAASTDTQYF.